One and the same sample provided the 3 T cell receptor beta chains below, sequenced in a study of T cell changes during pregnancy in multiple sclerosis. The table came from immunoSEQ multiplex PCR; TCRdb's copy has only in-frame clones and leaves some out. The table records about 39,000 clones, about 94% of them present only once. The source material was CD4+ T cells from peripheral blood mononuclear cells, sampled after pregnancy. The receptors stem from a female donor with multiple sclerosis, enrolled in a pregnancy study.

V is TRBV19 and J is TRBJ2-3, with 7 bases aligning to TRBD2. Per germline, CDR1 LNHDA and CDR2 SQIVND (reference sequence). This CDR3 is 14 amino acids long. V dropped 4 bases and J dropped 3; count of bases not matched to a gene: 4. For the CDR3, the DNA is TGTGCCAGTAGTAGGGGGGGGAAGACAGATACGCAGTATTTT. Amino acid sequence: CASSRGGKTDTQYF.

This clone showed up just a few times. The rearrangement joins TRBV27 to TRBJ2-7; TRBD1 matches 10 bases. CDR3 length: 13 amino acids. J gave up 2 bases and V 8 bases, and 3 bases lay outside the gene matches. From germline, CDR1 is MNHEY and CDR2 SMNVEV (reference sequence). The CDR3, as DNA: TGTGCCAGCTGGGGGACAGGGGCCTACGAGCAGTACTTC. Encoded protein: CASWGTGAYEQYF.

The chain recombines TRBV7-9 with TRBJ1-1; D remains unclear. Trimming pared 4 bases from V and 5 bases from J, leaving 23 bases between. The CDR3 has 17 amino acids. Germline V gene data show CDR1 as SEHNR and CDR2 as FQNEAQ (reference sequence). CDR3 nucleotide sequence: TGTGCCAGCAGCTCGGTAGGAGGGAATCTCGTCGATACTGAAGCTTTCTTT. It yields the protein CASSSVGGNLVDTEAFF.